This T cell receptor beta chain was sequenced during a study of T cells after posttransplantation cyclophosphamide. Whole-study results and caveats: Recipient CMV seropositivity and CMV reactivation strongly tracked TRB clonality.

Cyclophosphamide on days +3 and +4 followed busulfan-fludarabine conditioning and a marrow graft. J gave up 0 bases and V 0 bases, and 2 bases lay outside the gene matches. The germline gives CDR1 LNHNV, CDR2 YYDKDF (reference sequence). This CDR3 region has 15 residues. This clone came up a few times. The antigen remains undetermined. The repertoire was sequenced with immunoSEQ multiplex PCR; TCRdb's copy has only in-frame clones and lacks some. The sample has 4,000 to 4,500 clones, about 82% seen once. This specimen consisted of PBMCs, obtained after allogeneic stem cell transplant with posttransplant cyclophosphamide. The V call is TRBV15, the J call TRBJ2-7; the match to TRBD1 covers 7 bases. The source of this sequence is a male patient aged 35-50 years who received an allogeneic stem cell transplant from a related donor, was CMV-positive, and had acute and chronic GVHD. Certain T cells may be donor cells from the graft. This chain's CDR3 is CATSRDRDSSYEQYF. CDR3 in DNA: TGTGCCACCAGCAGAGACAGGGACAGCTCCTACGAGCAGTACTTC.